These 32 T cell receptor beta chains were sequenced from one sample in a study of shared clonotypes between healthy human individuals. TCRdb's copy holds only in-frame clones and misses some; the assay was immunoSEQ multiplex PCR. The sample yields about 2 million clones, over 85% seen once. Positively selected for CCR7, the CD45RO-negative cells used as naive CD8 cells excluded terminally differentiated effector memory CD45RA+ cells. The sample consisted of naive CD8+ T cells sorted from blood. These receptors all come from a man aged 18 to 29 in good health.

The chain recombines TRBV11-2 with TRBJ2-1, with 8 bases aligning to TRBD1. The CDR3 is made up of 17 amino acids. The V and J ends lost 1 base and 7 bases, in that order; junction bases with no gene match: 12. CDR1 SGHAT and CDR2 FQNNGV come from the germline V gene. Here the CDR3 reads CASSLGQGPYSENEQFF. The DNA of the CDR3 is TGTGCCAGCAGCTTAGGACAGGGGCCCTACTCGGAGAATGAGCAGTTCTTC.

The chain couples TRBV15 to TRBJ1-5; TRBD1 might be the D (6 bases). Trimming removed 0 bases from V and 9 bases from J, with 15 bases in between. The CDR3 extends over 15 amino acids. Germline values: CDR1 LNHNV, CDR2 YYDKDF (reference sequence). The chain's CDR3 is CATSRDATGWWPQHF. The CDR3 nucleotides are TGTGCCACCAGCAGAGATGCGACAGGTTGGTGGCCCCAGCATTTT.

A note on this clone: The same CDR3 is also encoded by other DNA sequences in this sample. The chain is built from TRBV5-4 and TRBJ2-1, with D perhaps matching TRBD2 (6 bases). Per germline, CDR1 SGHNT and CDR2 YYREEE (reference sequence). This CDR3 contains 15 residues. V lost 2 bases and J 0 bases, leaving 9 bases between the germline ends. The CDR3 DNA follows: TGTGCCAGCAGCTTTAGCGGAGGCTCCTACAATGAGCAGTTCTTC. Amino acid sequence: CASSFSGGSYNEQFF.

The chain uses TRBV6-5 and TRBJ2-1; 7 bases match TRBD2. V was pared by 7 bases and J by 5 bases, with 8 bases of the junction left unmatched. This CDR3 contains 14 residues. In germline, CDR1 is MNHEY, CDR2 SVGAGI. The chain's CDR3 is CASTWGGSNNEQFF. The CDR3 bases are TGTGCCAGCACCTGGGGAGGGTCCAACAATGAGCAGTTCTTC.

The rearrangement links TRBV5-5 to TRBJ2-1, with 8 bases aligning to TRBD1. CDR1 is SGHKS and CDR2 is YYEKEE in the germline V gene (reference sequence). This CDR3 is built from 14 residues. V shed 0 bases, J shed 6 bases, and the junction held 2 bases outside the gene matches. CDR3 bases: TGTGCCAGCAGCTTGGTGGACAGGGCCAATGAGCAGTTCTTC. Protein: CASSLVDRANEQFF.

The J gene is TRBJ1-1, the V gene TRBV6-1; 8 bases are a match to TRBD1. Germline V gene sequence: CDR1 MNHNS, CDR2 SASEGT. The V segment lost 4 bases and the J segment 0 bases; nucleotides outside the gene matches: 1. CDR3 length: 14 residues. The CDR3: CASSATGVNTEAFF. The CDR3 region has the DNA TGTGCCAGCAGTGCGACAGGGGTGAACACTGAAGCTTTCTTT.

The gene calls are TRBV30 and TRBJ2-5; D tentatively fits TRBD1 or TRBD2 (6 bases each). Per germline, CDR1 GTSNPN and CDR2 SVGIG (reference sequence). Trimming removed 4 bases from V and 4 bases from J, with 13 bases in between. The CDR3 sequence is 13 residues long. In DNA form, the CDR3 reads TGTGCCTGGAACGGCAGGGGAGGAGAGACCCAGTACTTC. This translates into CAWNGRGGETQYF.

Concerning this clone: Mismatch with germline at one junction end may stem from a read error. The CDR3 DNA follows: TGTGCTAGCAGCCCCTCCGCGGGAGGGCTTAATGAGCAGTTCTTC. Translated: CASSPSAGGLNEQFF. The gene calls are TRBV7-7 and TRBJ2-1; 9 nucleotides line up with TRBD2. The germline CDR1 and CDR2 sequences are SSHAT and FNYEAQ (reference sequence). The CDR3 has 15 residues.

This chain joins TRBV13 and TRBJ2-7; a weak D match, TRBD2 (5 bases). V lost 2 bases, J lost 2 bases, and 10 bases lay in between. This CDR3 has 14 residues. Germline CDR1 is PRHDT and CDR2 is FYEKMQ (reference sequence). In DNA, the CDR3 is TGTGCCAGCAGCTTAAGAGGGAATCCCTACGAGCAGTACTTC. Translation: CASSLRGNPYEQYF.

The chain links TRBV7-6 to TRBJ2-3; 14 bases line up with TRBD2. Germline-derived CDR1 and CDR2 are SGHVS and FNYEAQ. The CDR3 consists of 17 residues. V dropped 5 bases and J dropped 3; count of bases not matched to a gene: 7. CDR3 coding DNA: TGTGCCAGCAGCCCGGGACTAGCGGGAGAGGAAACAGATACGCAGTATTTT. It encodes CASSPGLAGEETDTQYF.

The J gene is TRBJ1-1, the V gene TRBV7-1; D perhaps matches TRBD1 (6 bases). TRBV7-1 is flagged as an ORF with uncertain function. The CDR3 has 14 amino acids. V lost 4 bases and J 6 bases, leaving 15 bases between the germline ends. CDR3 region: CASSFWAGAAEAFF. In nucleotides, the CDR3 is TGTGCCAGCAGCTTTTGGGCAGGGGCGGCTGAAGCTTTCTTT.

The chain links TRBV25-1 to TRBJ1-4; 11 bases line up with TRBD1. With 3 bases clipped from V and 10 bases from J, the junction kept 4 bases outside the gene matches. Looked up from germline, CDR1 is MGHDK and CDR2 is SYGVNS. This CDR3 spans 14 amino acids. The DNA of the CDR3 is TGTGCCAGCAGTGACAGGACAGGGGGCGCAAAACTGTTTTTT. Translated, it gives CASSDRTGGAKLFF.

The chain is built from TRBV4-1 and TRBJ2-7; 8 nucleotides agree with TRBD2. This CDR3 has 15 residues. Germline lookup yields CDR1 MGHRA and CDR2 YSYEKL. Trimming removed 4 bases from V and 4 bases from J; junction bases left unmatched: 9. The DNA for the CDR3 is TGCGCCAGCAGCCTCCTGATAGCGGGGCTGTACGAGCAGTACTTC. Translated: CASSLLIAGLYEQYF.

V and J are TRBV6-6 and TRBJ2-1; no definite D call. Germline loops: CDR1 MNHNY, CDR2 SVGAGI (reference sequence). V was pared by 7 bases and J by 5 bases, with 9 bases between. This CDR3 has 12 residues. The CDR3 DNA sequence: TGTGCCAGCAACCACCGGGACAATGAGCAGTTCTTC. This translates into CASNHRDNEQFF.

The genes are TRBV6-1 and TRBJ2-7; perhaps TRBD1 as D (6 bases). Trimming took 1 base from V and 5 from J, leaving 18 bases between them. Per germline, CDR1 MNHNS and CDR2 SASEGT. The CDR3 has 16 residues. The CDR3 DNA reads TGTGCCAGCAGTGAAGTCGGCAGGGCGGCAGGGGACGAGCAGTACTTC. The encoded protein is CASSEVGRAAGDEQYF.

The chain combines TRBV5-6 with TRBJ2-5; no clear D gene. V was trimmed by 0 bases and J by 1 base, leaving 7 bases between them. The CDR3 sequence is 14 residues long. The germline V gene has CDR1 SGHDT and CDR2 YYEEEE. This CDR3 is CASSLVGSQETQYF. The CDR3, as DNA: TGTGCCAGCAGCTTGGTGGGCAGCCAAGAGACCCAGTACTTC.

The chain couples TRBV27 to TRBJ2-5, with 7 bases matching TRBD2. Losses at the gene ends were 6 bases for V and 5 bases for J; bases not matched to a gene: 12. Per germline, CDR1 MNHEY and CDR2 SMNVEV (reference sequence). This CDR3 has 15 residues. DNA of the CDR3: TGTGCCAGCAGCTCCGAGGGAGGGTTTATGGAGACCCAGTACTTC. This encodes CASSSEGGFMETQYF.

V gene TRBV9 combines with J gene TRBJ1-1, with 8 bases matching TRBD1. The J segment lost 0 bases and the V segment lost 5 bases, leaving 6 bases of the junction unmatched. Germline assignment: CDR1 SGDLS and CDR2 YYNGEE. CDR3 length: 15 residues. The CDR3 spells CASSPGTGMNTEAFF. The CDR3 nucleotides read TGTGCCAGCAGTCCCGGGACAGGTATGAACACTGAAGCTTTCTTT.

This clone is a singleton in its sample. J is TRBJ2-7 and V is TRBV9; 9 nucleotides match TRBD1. Germline CDR1 is SGDLS and CDR2 is YYNGEE. J gave up 3 bases and V 4 bases, and 11 bases lay outside the gene matches. The CDR3 length is 16 residues. CDR3 bases: TGTGCCAGCAGCCCAGGGGCTGGGACAGGGTACTACGAGCAGTACTTC. The encoded protein is CASSPGAGTGYYEQYF.

CDR3 DNA: TGTGCCAGCAGCCCCGGACAGGGTAATTCACCCCTCCACTTT. It specifies CASSPGQGNSPLHF. The chain uses TRBV9 and TRBJ1-6, with 8 bases aligning to TRBD1. This CDR3 is 14 amino acids long. Germline CDR1 is SGDLS and CDR2 is YYNGEE. V shed 4 bases and J 6 bases; nucleotides not matched to a gene: 3.

The rearrangement uses TRBV5-1 and TRBJ2-3; D is unresolved. Germline V gene data show CDR1 as SGHRS and CDR2 as YFSETQ. Trimming shortened V by 7 bases and J by 0 bases, and 12 bases separated the two germline ends. The CDR3 spans 14 residues. In DNA, the CDR3 is TGCGCCAGCGCCGGGCGGTTGAGCACAGATACGCAGTATTTT. This encodes CASAGRLSTDTQYF. The complete variable domain, with remaining parts taken from reference TRBV5-1 and TRBJ2-3, reads KAGVTQTPRYLIKTRGQQVTLSCSPISGHRSVSWYQQTPGQGLQFLFEYFSETQRNKGNFPGRFSGRQFSNSRSEMNVSTLELGDSALYLCASAGRLSTDTQYFGPGTRLTVL.

This chain uses TRBV15 with TRBJ2-1, with D possibly TRBD1 on 6 matching bases. The CDR3 is 16 amino acids. V lost 4 bases and J lost 5, with 18 bases in between. Germline lookup yields CDR1 LNHNV and CDR2 YYDKDF (reference sequence). The CDR3 nucleotides are TGTGCCACCAGCAACCGGGACACGTCTGTCCACAATGAGCAGTTCTTC. Amino acids: CATSNRDTSVHNEQFF.

The V gene is TRBV11-2, the J gene TRBJ2-1; D is undetermined. This CDR3 has 11 amino acids. V was clipped by 5 bases and J by 9 bases, with 8 bases between them. Germline CDR1 reads SGHAT; CDR2 reads FQNNGV. This CDR3 reads CASSRPGEQFF. The CDR3 nucleotides read TGTGCCAGCAGCCGTCCAGGTGAGCAGTTCTTC.

The chain recombines TRBV5-6 with TRBJ2-7, with 10 bases lining up with TRBD2. V lost 4 bases, J lost 6 bases, and 7 bases stayed unmatched. The CDR3 is 14 amino acids. Germline loops: CDR1 SGHDT, CDR2 YYEEEE. The CDR3 protein is CASSISASGGEQYF. The DNA of the CDR3 is TGTGCCAGCAGCATAAGTGCTAGCGGGGGCGAGCAGTACTTC.

The V and J genes are TRBV5-1 and TRBJ2-5, with 10 bases identical to TRBD1. The CDR3 extends over 17 amino acids. V gave up 3 bases and J gave up 5 bases; unmatched junction bases: 13. Germline CDR1 SGHRS, CDR2 YFSETQ. The chain's CDR3 is CASSSNLMDRGGETQYF. Here the CDR3 DNA reads TGCGCCAGCAGCTCAAACCTCATGGACAGGGGGGGCGAGACCCAGTACTTC.

The V gene is TRBV27, the J gene TRBJ1-1; D remains unclear. CDR3 size: 13 residues. Germline V gene data show CDR1 as MNHEY and CDR2 as SMNVEV (reference sequence). V was shortened by 3 bases and J by 6 bases, with 11 bases between the two germline ends. CDR3 sequence: CASSLVDGAEAFF. The CDR3 bases are TGTGCCAGCAGTTTGGTGGACGGTGCTGAAGCTTTCTTT.

This sequence joins TRBV7-8 and TRBJ2-5; 7 bases map to TRBD1. This CDR3 has 14 amino acids. J gave up 3 bases and V 5 bases, and 6 bases lay outside the gene matches. The V gene's germline CDR1 is SGHVS and CDR2 FQNEAQ. CDR3 residues: CASSRQGMEETQYF. Written as DNA, the CDR3 is TGTGCCAGCAGCAGACAGGGAATGGAAGAGACCCAGTACTTC.

This chain links TRBV7-6 with TRBJ2-7, with 8 bases that match TRBD2. The CDR3 runs to 14 residues. Germline trimming cut 5 bases from V and 5 bases from J; bases unmatched to any gene: 8. Germline CDR1 is SGHVS and CDR2 is FNYEAQ. CDR3 loop: CASSPTGGRNEQYF. For the CDR3, the DNA is TGTGCCAGCAGCCCCACTGGCGGGAGGAACGAGCAGTACTTC.

This clone was found once. V gene TRBV5-1 combines with J gene TRBJ1-5; D ambiguous. Germline CDR1 is SGHRS and CDR2 is YFSETQ. This CDR3 comprises 12 residues. Trimming stripped 5 bases from V and 3 bases from J, with 6 bases between. CDR3 protein: CASRGPNQPQHF. In DNA form, the CDR3 reads TGCGCCAGCAGAGGACCCAATCAGCCCCAGCATTTT.

The chain couples TRBV18 to TRBJ1-5, with a weak D call TRBD1 (6 bases). The CDR3 runs to 15 residues. Germline CDR1 is KGHSH and CDR2 is LQKENI. Trimming pared 5 bases from V and 0 bases from J, leaving 11 bases between. DNA of the CDR3: TGTGCCAGCTCATCGGGACAATATAGCAATCAGCCCCAGCATTTT. This translates into CASSSGQYSNQPQHF.

The chain carries TRBV9 and TRBJ2-2, with D possibly matching TRBD2 (5 bases). The germline V and J ends were trimmed by 4 bases and 6 bases, with 16 bases remaining between them. Germline V lookup: CDR1 SGDLS, CDR2 YYNGEE. This CDR3 region has 15 residues. The CDR3 sequence is CASSPEGRAAGELFF. The CDR3 DNA follows: TGTGCCAGCAGCCCAGAGGGTAGGGCGGCCGGGGAGCTGTTTTTT.

The chain joins TRBV13 to TRBJ2-1, with unresolved D. Germline CDR1 reads PRHDT; CDR2 reads FYEKMQ (reference sequence). The CDR3 length is 14 residues. V lost 5 bases and J 7 bases, leaving 15 bases between the germline ends. The CDR3 reads CASSVFQTWNEQFF. Here the CDR3 DNA reads TGTGCCAGCAGCGTATTTCAGACCTGGAATGAGCAGTTCTTC.